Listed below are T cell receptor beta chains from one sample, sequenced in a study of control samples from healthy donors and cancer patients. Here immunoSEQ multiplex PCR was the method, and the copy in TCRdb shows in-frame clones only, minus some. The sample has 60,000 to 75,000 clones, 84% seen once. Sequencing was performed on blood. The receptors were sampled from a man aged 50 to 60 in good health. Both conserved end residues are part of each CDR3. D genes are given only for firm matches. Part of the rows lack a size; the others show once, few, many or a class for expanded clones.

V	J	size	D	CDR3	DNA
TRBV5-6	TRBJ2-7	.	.	CASSDTYEQYF	TGTGCCAGCAGCGACACCTACGAGCAGTACTTC
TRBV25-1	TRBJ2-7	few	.	CASSDFIPPYEQYF	TGTGCCAGCAGTGATTTCATACCTCCCTACGAGCAGTACTTC
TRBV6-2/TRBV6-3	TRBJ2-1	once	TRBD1	CASSYDRGSYNEQFF	TGTGCCAGCAGTTACGACAGGGGATCCTACAATGAGCAGTTCTTC
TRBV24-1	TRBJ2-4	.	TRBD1	CATSDPTRDSQNIQYF	TGTGCCACCAGTGATCCTACTCGGGACAGCCAAAACATTCAGTACTTC
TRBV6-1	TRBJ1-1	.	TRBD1	CASSEKTGGSTEAFF	TGTGCCAGCAGTGAGAAAACAGGGGGCAGCACTGAAGCTTTCTTT
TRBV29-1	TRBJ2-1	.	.	CSVALHEQFF	TGCAGCGTCGCCCTTCATGAGCAGTTCTTC
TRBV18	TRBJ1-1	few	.	CASSPILSVGTEAFF	TGTGCCAGCTCACCGATTCTCTCAGTTGGCACTGAAGCTTTCTTT
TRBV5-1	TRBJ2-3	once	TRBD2	CASSLSSRGSTDTQYF	TGCGCCAGCAGCTTGTCGTCGCGGGGGAGCACAGATACGCAGTATTTT
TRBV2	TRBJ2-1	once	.	CASRKNRAQSSYNEQFF	TGTGCCAGCAGAAAAAACAGGGCACAGAGCTCCTACAATGAGCAGTTCTTC
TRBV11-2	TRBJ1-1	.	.	CASSPRDVTEAFF	TGTGCCAGCAGCCCGCGGGACGTCACTGAAGCTTTCTTT
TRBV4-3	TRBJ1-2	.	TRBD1	CASSLGGLGQNYGYTF	TGCGCCAGCAGCCTGGGTGGACTGGGACAGAACTATGGCTACACCTTC
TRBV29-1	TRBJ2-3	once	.	CSVEGESTDTQYF	TGCAGCGTTGAGGGCGAGAGCACAGATACGCAGTATTTT
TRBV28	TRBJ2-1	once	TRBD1	CASSADYGTGGYNEQFF	TGTGCCAGCAGCGCTGACTACGGGACAGGGGGCTACAATGAGCAGTTCTTC
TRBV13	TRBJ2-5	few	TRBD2	CASSPHSGGEETQYF	TGTGCCAGCAGCCCGCATAGCGGGGGGGAAGAGACCCAGTACTTC
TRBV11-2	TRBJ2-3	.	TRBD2	CASSRTSGGVRTDTQYF	TGTGCCAGCAGCAGGACTAGCGGGGGGGTTCGGACAGATACGCAGTATTTT
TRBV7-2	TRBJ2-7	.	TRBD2	CASSLLKRSGSDEQYF	TGTGCCAGCAGCTTACTTAAGCGGAGCGGGAGTGACGAGCAGTACTTC
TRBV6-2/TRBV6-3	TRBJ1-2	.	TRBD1	CASSYHSRTGRHGGYTF	TGTGCCAGCAGTTATCACAGTCGGACAGGGAGGCACGGTGGCTACACCTTC
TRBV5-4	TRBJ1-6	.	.	CASSRVNSPLHF	TGTGCCAGCAGCCGGGTCAATTCACCCCTCCACTTT
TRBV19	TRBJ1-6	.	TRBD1	CASLGQGLNNSPLHF	TGTGCCAGTCTTGGACAGGGGTTGAATAATTCACCCCTCCACTTT
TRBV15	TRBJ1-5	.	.	CATSRDSLARQPQHF	TGTGCCACCAGCAGGGACAGTTTAGCCCGACAGCCCCAGCATTTT
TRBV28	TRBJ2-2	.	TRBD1	CASSGTGWTGELFF	TGTGCCTCGTCCGGGACAGGGTGGACCGGGGAGCTGTTTTTT
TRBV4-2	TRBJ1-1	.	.	CASSQGTLNTEAFF	TGTGCCAGCAGCCAAGGAACCCTGAACACTGAAGCTTTCTTT
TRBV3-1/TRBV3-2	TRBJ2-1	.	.	CASSQGVSYYNEQFF	TGTGCCAGCAGCCAGGGTGTAAGTTACTACAATGAGCAGTTCTTC
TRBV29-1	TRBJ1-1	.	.	CSSTWGRTEAFF	TGCAGCTCAACGTGGGGAAGGACTGAAGCTTTCTTT
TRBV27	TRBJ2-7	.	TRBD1	CASTAGGANEQYF	TGTGCCAGCACAGCAGGGGGCGCGAACGAGCAGTACTTC
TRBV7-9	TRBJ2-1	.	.	CASSLVGAGVNEQFF	TGTGCCAGCAGCTTAGTTGGTGCAGGGGTCAATGAGCAGTTCTTC
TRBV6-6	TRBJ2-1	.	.	CASSYPQDGAEQFF	TGTGCCAGCAGTTACCCCCAGGATGGGGCTGAGCAGTTCTTC
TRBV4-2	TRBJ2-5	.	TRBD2	CASSQDPAGVYETQYF	TGTGCCAGCAGCCAAGACCCAGCGGGAGTTTACGAGACCCAGTACTTC
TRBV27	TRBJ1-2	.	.	CASSPRSPLADYGYTF	TGTGCCAGCAGCCCAAGGTCCCCCCTGGCGGACTATGGCTACACCTTC